Listed below are T cell receptor beta chains from one sample, sequenced in a study of blood T cell repertoires in COVID-19. The protocol was immunoSEQ multiplex PCR, while the TCRdb copy is restricted to in-frame clones and leaves out a portion. The table has over 100,000 clones, around 86% seen once; the top ten hold around 8%. The sample taken for sequencing was peripheral blood. The receptors were sampled from a man between 65 and 80 years old with acute or convalescent COVID-19. The conserved cysteine and the conserved F or W are not part of the CDR3 here. The order of the fields is V gene, clone size, J gene, D gene, CDR3 protein. D genes are given only for firm matches. Where a row states a size, it is once, few, many or the class of an expanded clone; other rows omit it.

>TRBV3-1/TRBV3-2|few|TRBJ1-2|-
ASSQGGGYT
>TRBV25-1|-|TRBJ1-2|-
ASSEYTAGGNGYT
>TRBV5-1|-|TRBJ2-6|-
ASSLAARGSGANVLT
>TRBV6-5|-|TRBJ2-4|TRBD2
ASRTPQGGDIQY
>TRBV12-3/TRBV12-4|-|TRBJ1-2|-
ATSVGANYGYT
>TRBV3-1/TRBV3-2|-|TRBJ2-1|TRBD2
ASSQVVTSGNNEQF
>TRBV25-1|-|TRBJ2-7|-
ASSGMAGLD
>TRBV28|-|TRBJ2-4|TRBD1
ASSSKGQGDIQY
>TRBV27|-|TRBJ1-2|-
ASSFSETGYGYT
>TRBV28|-|TRBJ1-5|TRBD1
ASSYLQGGGNQPQH
>TRBV9|-|TRBJ2-1|TRBD1
ASSYNRDRDPSEQF
>TRBV15|-|TRBJ2-1|TRBD2
ATSRLAGGRNEQF
>TRBV28|-|TRBJ1-3|-
ASSSGWAGNTIY
>TRBV24-1|-|TRBJ1-5|TRBD1
ATCAGPGQGAYGNQPQH
>TRBV5-1|-|TRBJ1-2|TRBD1
ASREGGGYT
>TRBV28|-|TRBJ2-3|TRBD1
ASTGTGGADTQY
>TRBV10-3|once|TRBJ1-1|TRBD1
AISEGQLNTEAF
>TRBV6-5|-|TRBJ2-7|TRBD1
ASSYAGQGQY
>TRBV7-3|-|TRBJ2-1|TRBD1
ASSNTGQGSDEQF
>TRBV2|-|TRBJ1-3|TRBD1
ASNPQGAGNTIY
>TRBV6-5|few|TRBJ1-2|-
ASSKGDIPGSYT
>TRBV7-3|-|TRBJ1-2|TRBD1
ASSLGQLTNYGYT
>TRBV9|-|TRBJ2-7|TRBD2
ASSRSPGLAALRDYEQY
>TRBV28|-|TRBJ2-7|-
ASRSGDPIGGFYAQY
>TRBV29-1|-|TRBJ1-2|TRBD1
SVEAGGNGYT
>TRBV9|-|TRBJ2-3|-
ASGGGFDTQY
>TRBV5-4|-|TRBJ2-3|TRBD2
ASSFQRGGTDTQY
>TRBV6-4|-|TRBJ2-1|-
ASSDSPNSSYNEQF
>TRBV5-1|-|TRBJ2-5|-
ASSLAPGSLETQY
>TRBV12-3/TRBV12-4|-|TRBJ2-2|-
ASSPDTGELF
>TRBV4-2|-|TRBJ2-1|TRBD2
ASSQVEGGSYNEQF
>TRBV11-2|-|TRBJ1-2|TRBD1
ASTLTFLRSNRGYGYT
>TRBV6-5|few|TRBJ1-1|-
ASTESRGAF
>TRBV30|-|TRBJ1-1|-
AWSLGRNTEAF
>TRBV12-3/TRBV12-4|-|TRBJ1-1|-
ASILTANTEAF
>TRBV9|-|TRBJ1-4|TRBD1
ASSAGQYNEKLF
>TRBV7-9|-|TRBJ2-3|-
ASSLQGLDTDTQY
>TRBV5-4|-|TRBJ2-3|-
ASSLVAGAVTDTQY
>TRBV5-1|-|TRBJ1-2|TRBD1
ASAWTGVGYGYT
>TRBV28|-|TRBJ1-2|TRBD1
ASSVGQGSGYT
>TRBV9|few|TRBJ2-7|-
ASSATSQVGEQY
>TRBV18|-|TRBJ2-5|TRBD2
ASSPRAGAWETQY
>TRBV7-9|-|TRBJ1-6|-
ASSSTTGGRSPLH
>TRBV5-1|-|TRBJ2-1|-
ASSLAGLGGNEQF
>TRBV19|-|TRBJ1-5|-
ASSLPIRSNQPQH
>TRBV18|-|TRBJ2-7|TRBD2
ASSPGTSGGVYEQY
>TRBV6-5|-|TRBJ1-2|TRBD1
ASAGGYGYT
>TRBV9|-|TRBJ2-1|TRBD2
ASSVELWTSGEYNEQF
>TRBV28|-|TRBJ1-2|-
AVGASRRGGYT
>TRBV2|-|TRBJ1-1|-
ASSEGRPADTEAF
>TRBV2|-|TRBJ1-1|-
ASRLQGKGTEAF
>TRBV10-2|few|TRBJ2-7|-
ASKNLNQGNEQY
>TRBV6-5|-|TRBJ2-3|-
ASSRTATTDTQY